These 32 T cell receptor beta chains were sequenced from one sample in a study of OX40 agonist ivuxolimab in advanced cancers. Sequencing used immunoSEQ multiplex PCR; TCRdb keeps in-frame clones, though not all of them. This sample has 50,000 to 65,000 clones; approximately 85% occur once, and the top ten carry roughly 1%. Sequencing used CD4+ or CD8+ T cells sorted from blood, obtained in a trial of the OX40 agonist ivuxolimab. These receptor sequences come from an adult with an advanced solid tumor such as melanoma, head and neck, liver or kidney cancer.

CDR3 bases: TGTGCCAGCAGTTACTCAGGCCCCAGTTACACCGGGGAGCTGTTTTTT. Its translation: CASSYSGPSYTGELFF. This chain uses TRBV6-6 with TRBJ2-2; D is undetermined. The CDR3 has 16 amino acids. Deletions cut 0 bases from V and 3 bases from J, with 11 bases between. Germline V lookup: CDR1 MNHNY, CDR2 SVGAGI (reference sequence).

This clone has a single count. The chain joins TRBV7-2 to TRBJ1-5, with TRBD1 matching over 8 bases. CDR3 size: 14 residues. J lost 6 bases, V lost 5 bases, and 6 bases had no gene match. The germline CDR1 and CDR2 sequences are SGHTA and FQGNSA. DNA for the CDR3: TGTGCCAGCAGCCCCGGGACAGGTTCTCAGCCCCAGCATTTT. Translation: CASSPGTGSQPQHF. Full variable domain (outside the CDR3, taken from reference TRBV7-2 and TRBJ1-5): GAGVSQSPSNKVTEKGKDVELRCDPISGHTALYWYRQSLGQGLEFLIYFQGNSAPDKSGLPSDRFSAERTGGSVSTLTIQRTQQEDSAVYLCASSPGTGSQPQHFGDGTRLSIL.

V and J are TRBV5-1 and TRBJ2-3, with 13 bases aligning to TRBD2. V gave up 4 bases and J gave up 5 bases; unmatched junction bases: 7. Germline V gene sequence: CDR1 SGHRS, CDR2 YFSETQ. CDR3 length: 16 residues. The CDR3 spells CASSQGLAGQGDTQYF. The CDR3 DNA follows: TGCGCCAGCAGCCAGGGACTAGCGGGGCAAGGAGATACGCAGTATTTT. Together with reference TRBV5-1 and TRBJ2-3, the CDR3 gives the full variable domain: KAGVTQTPRYLIKTRGQQVTLSCSPISGHRSVSWYQQTPGQGLQFLFEYFSETQRNKGNFPGRFSGRQFSNSRSEMNVSTLELGDSALYLCASSQGLAGQGDTQYFGPGTRLTVL.

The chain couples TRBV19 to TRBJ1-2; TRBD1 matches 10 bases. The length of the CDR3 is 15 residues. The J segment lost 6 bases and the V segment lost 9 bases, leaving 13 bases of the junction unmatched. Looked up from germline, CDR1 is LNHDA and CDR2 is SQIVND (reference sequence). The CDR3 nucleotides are TGTGCCAGCAGACCCGACAGGGGGCGACCAAATGGCTACACCTTC. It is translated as CASRPDRGRPNGYTF.

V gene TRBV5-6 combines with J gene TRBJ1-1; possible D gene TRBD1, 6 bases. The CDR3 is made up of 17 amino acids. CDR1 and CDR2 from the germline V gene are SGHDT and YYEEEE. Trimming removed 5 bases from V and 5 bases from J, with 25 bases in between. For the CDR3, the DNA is TGTGCCAGCAGTTCCACTAAAACATTTACAGGGAATACTGAAGCTTTCTTT. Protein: CASSSTKTFTGNTEAFF.

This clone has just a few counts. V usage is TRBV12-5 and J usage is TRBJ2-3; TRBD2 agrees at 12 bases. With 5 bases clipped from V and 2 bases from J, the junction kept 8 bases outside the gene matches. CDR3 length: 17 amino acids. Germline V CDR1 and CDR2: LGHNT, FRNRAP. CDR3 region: CASGLRLAGASTDTQYF. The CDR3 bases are TGTGCTAGTGGTCTCAGACTAGCGGGGGCCTCCACAGATACGCAGTATTTT.

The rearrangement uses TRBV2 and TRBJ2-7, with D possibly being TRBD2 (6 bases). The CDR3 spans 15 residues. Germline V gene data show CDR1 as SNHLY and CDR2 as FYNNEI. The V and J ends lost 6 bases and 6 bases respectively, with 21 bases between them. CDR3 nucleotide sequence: TGTGCCAGCAGGGGGACTTCGGGCCCGGTGGGCGAGCAGTACTTC. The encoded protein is CASRGTSGPVGEQYF.

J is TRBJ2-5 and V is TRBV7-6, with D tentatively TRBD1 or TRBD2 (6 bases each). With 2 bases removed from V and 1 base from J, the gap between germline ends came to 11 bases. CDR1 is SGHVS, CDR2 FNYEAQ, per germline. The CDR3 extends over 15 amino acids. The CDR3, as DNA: TGTGCCAGCAGCTTAACGGGGGCGGTCCAAGAGACCCAGTACTTC. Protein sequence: CASSLTGAVQETQYF. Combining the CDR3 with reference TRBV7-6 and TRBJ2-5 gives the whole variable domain GAGVSQSPRYKVTKRGQDVALRCDPISGHVSLYWYRQALGQGPEFLTYFNYEAQQDKSGLPNDRFSAERPEGSISTLTIQRTEQRDSAMYRCASSLTGAVQETQYFGPGTRLLVL.

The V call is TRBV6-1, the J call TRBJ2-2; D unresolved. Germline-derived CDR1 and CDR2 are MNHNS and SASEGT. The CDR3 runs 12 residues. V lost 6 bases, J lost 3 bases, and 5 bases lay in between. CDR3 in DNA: TGTGCCAGCAGATTCGACACCGGGGAGCTGTTTTTT. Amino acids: CASRFDTGELFF.

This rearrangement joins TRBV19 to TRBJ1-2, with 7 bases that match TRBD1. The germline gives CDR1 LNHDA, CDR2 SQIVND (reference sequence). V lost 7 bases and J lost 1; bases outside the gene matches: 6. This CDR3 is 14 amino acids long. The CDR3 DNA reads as TGTGCCAGTAACGACAGGGTAATTAACTATGGCTACACCTTC. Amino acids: CASNDRVINYGYTF.

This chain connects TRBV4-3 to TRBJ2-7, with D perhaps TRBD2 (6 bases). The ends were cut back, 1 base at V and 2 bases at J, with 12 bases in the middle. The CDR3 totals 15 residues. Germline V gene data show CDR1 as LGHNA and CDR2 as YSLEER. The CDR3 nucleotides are TGCGCCAGCAGCCAAGCCTCCTGGGGGGCCTACGAGCAGTACTTC. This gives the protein CASSQASWGAYEQYF.

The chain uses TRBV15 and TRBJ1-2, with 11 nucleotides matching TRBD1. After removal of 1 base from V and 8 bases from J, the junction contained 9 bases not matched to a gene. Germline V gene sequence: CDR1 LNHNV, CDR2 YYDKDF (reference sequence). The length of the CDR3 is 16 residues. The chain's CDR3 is CATSRGTGGGLEGYTF. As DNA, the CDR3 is TGTGCCACCAGCAGAGGGACAGGGGGCGGGTTAGAAGGCTACACCTTC.

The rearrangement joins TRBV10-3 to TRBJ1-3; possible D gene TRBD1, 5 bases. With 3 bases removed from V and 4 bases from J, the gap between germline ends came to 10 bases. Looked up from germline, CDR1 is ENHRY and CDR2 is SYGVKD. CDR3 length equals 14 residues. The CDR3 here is CAISDGGLGNTIYF. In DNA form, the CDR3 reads TGTGCCATCAGTGATGGGGGTTTGGGAAACACCATATATTTT.

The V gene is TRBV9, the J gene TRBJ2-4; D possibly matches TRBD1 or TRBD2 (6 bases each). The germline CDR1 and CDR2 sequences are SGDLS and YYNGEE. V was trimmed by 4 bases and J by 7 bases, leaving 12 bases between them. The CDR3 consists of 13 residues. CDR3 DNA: TGTGCCAGCAGCCCCAGAGGGGGGAACATTCAGTACTTC. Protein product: CASSPRGGNIQYF.

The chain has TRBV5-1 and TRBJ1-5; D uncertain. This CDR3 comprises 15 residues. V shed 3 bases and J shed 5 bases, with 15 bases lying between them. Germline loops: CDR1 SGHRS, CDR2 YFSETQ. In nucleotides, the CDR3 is TGCGCCAGCAGCTGGGGTACCTCCGATGATCAGCCCCAGCATTTT. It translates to CASSWGTSDDQPQHF.

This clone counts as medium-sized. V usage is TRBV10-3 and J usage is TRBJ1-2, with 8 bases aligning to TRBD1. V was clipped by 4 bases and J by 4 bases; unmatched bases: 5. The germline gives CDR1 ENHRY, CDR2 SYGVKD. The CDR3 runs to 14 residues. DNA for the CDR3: TGTGCCATCAGTGGGTCCGGACAGGGCTATGGCTACACCTTC. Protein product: CAISGSGQGYGYTF.

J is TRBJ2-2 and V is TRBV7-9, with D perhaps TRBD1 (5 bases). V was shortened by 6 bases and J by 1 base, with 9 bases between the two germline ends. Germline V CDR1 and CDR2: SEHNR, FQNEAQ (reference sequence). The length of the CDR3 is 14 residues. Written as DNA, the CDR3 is TGTGCCAGCAGATCAACAGGGAACACCGGGGAGCTGTTTTTT. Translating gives CASRSTGNTGELFF.

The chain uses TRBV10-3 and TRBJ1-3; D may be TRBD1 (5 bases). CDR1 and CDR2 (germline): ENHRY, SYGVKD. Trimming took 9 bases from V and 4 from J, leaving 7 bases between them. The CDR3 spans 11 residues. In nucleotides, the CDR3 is TGTGCCATGTCAGGGGGAAACACCATATATTTT. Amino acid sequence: CAMSGGNTIYF.

DNA of the CDR3: TGTGCCAGCAGTGCCGGGGGCAGAACAGTCTCCACTGAAGCTTTCTTT. It specifies CASSAGGRTVSTEAFF. The V and J genes are TRBV27 and TRBJ1-1, with a tentative D call TRBD1 (6 bases). V dropped 5 bases and J dropped 4 bases, with 20 bases sitting between them. CDR1 and CDR2 from the germline V gene are MNHEY and SMNVEV (reference sequence). The CDR3 contains 16 residues.

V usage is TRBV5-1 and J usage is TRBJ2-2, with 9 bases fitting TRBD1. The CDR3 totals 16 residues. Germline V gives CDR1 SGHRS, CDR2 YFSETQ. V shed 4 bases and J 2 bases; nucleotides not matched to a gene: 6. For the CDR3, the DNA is TGCGCCAGCAGCCACCCGGGACAGGGTAACACCGGGGAGCTGTTTTTT. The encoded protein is CASSHPGQGNTGELFF.

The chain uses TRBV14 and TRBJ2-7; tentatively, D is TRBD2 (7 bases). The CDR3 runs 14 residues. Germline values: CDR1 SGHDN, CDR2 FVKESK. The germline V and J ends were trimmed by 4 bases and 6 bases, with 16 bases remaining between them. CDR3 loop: CASSLGGGPGEQYF. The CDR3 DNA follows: TGTGCCAGCAGCCTAGGGGGGGGCCCGGGCGAGCAGTACTTC.

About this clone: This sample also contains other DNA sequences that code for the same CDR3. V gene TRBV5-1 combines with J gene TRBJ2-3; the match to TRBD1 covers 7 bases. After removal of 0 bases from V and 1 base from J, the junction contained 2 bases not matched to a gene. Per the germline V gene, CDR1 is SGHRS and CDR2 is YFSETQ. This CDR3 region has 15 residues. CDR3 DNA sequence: TGCGCCAGCAGCTTGGGACAGGGTGGCACAGATACGCAGTATTTT. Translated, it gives CASSLGQGGTDTQYF.

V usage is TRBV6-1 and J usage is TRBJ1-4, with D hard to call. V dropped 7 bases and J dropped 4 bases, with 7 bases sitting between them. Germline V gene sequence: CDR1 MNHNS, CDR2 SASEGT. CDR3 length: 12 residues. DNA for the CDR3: TGTGCCAGCAATTTTGTTAATGAAAAACTGTTTTTT. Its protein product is CASNFVNEKLFF.

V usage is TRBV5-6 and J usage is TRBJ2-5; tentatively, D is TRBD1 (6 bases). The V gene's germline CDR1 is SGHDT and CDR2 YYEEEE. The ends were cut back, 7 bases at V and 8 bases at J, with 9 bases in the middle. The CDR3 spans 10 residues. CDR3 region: CASGQKTQYF. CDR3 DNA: TGTGCCAGCGGACAGAAAACCCAGTACTTC. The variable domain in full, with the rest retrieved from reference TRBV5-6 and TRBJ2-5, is DAGVTQSPTHLIKTRGQQVTLRCSPKSGHDTVSWYQQALGQGPQFIFQYYEEEERQRGNFPDRFSGHQFPNYSSELNVNALLLGDSALYLCASGQKTQYFGPGTRLLVL.

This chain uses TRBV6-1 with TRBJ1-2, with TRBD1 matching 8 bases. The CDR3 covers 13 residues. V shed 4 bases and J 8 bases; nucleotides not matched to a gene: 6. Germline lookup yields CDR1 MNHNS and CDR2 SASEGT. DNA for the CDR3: TGTGCCAGCAGTGCTGACAGGGGCCGGGGCTACACCTTC. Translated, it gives CASSADRGRGYTF.

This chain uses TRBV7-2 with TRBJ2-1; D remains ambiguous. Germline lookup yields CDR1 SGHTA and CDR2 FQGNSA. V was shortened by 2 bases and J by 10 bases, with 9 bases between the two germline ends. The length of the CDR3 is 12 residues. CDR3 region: CASSLSLTEQFF. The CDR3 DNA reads TGTGCCAGCAGCTTAAGCCTCACAGAGCAGTTCTTC. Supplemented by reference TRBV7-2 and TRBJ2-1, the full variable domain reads GAGVSQSPSNKVTEKGKDVELRCDPISGHTALYWYRQSLGQGLEFLIYFQGNSAPDKSGLPSDRFSAERTGGSVSTLTIQRTQQEDSAVYLCASSLSLTEQFFGPGTRLTVL.

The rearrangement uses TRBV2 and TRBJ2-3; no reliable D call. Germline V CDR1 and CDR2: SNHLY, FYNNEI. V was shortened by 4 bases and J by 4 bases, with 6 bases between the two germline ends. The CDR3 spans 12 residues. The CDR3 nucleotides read TGTGCCAGCAGTGCAAGGGCAGATACGCAGTATTTT. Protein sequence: CASSARADTQYF.

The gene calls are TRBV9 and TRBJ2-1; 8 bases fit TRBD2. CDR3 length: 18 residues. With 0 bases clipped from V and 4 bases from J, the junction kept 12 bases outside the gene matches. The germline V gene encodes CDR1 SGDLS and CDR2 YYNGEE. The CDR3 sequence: CASSVAGGSRGGYNEQFF. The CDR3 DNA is TGTGCCAGCAGCGTAGCTGGAGGTAGTCGGGGGGGTTACAATGAGCAGTTCTTC.

The CDR3 DNA sequence: TGTGCCACCAGAATGTTAGCTAACTATGGCTACACCTTC. Its translation is CATRMLANYGYTF. The V call is TRBV15, the J call TRBJ1-2; D unclear. Germline values: CDR1 LNHNV, CDR2 YYDKDF (reference sequence). This CDR3 spans 13 amino acids. The V end lost 6 bases, the J end lost 0 bases, and 8 bases lay between the germline ends. Full variable domain (missing parts from reference TRBV15 and TRBJ1-2): DAMVIQNPRYQVTQFGKPVTLSCSQTLNHNVMYWYQQKSSQAPKLLFHYYDKDFNNEADTPDNFQSRRPNTSFCFLDIRSPGLGDTAMYLCATRMLANYGYTFGSGTRLTVV.

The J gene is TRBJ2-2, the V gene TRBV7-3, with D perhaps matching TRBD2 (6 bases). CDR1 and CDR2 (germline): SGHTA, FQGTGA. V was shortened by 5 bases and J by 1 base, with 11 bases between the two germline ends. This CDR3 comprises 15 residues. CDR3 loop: CASSTSGLNTGELFF. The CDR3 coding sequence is TGTGCCAGCAGCACCTCGGGACTGAACACCGGGGAGCTGTTTTTT.

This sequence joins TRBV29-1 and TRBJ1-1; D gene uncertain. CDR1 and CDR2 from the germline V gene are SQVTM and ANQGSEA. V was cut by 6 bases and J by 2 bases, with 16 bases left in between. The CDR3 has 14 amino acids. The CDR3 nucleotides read TGCAGCGTCCCGACTCAACCGGGCAACACTGAAGCTTTCTTT. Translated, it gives CSVPTQPGNTEAFF. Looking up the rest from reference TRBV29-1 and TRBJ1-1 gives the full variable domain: SAVISQKPSRDICQRGTSLTIQCQVDSQVTMMFWYRQQPGQSLTLIATANQGSEATYESGFVIDKFPISRPNLTFSTLTVSNMSPEDSSIYLCSVPTQPGNTEAFFGQGTRLTVV.

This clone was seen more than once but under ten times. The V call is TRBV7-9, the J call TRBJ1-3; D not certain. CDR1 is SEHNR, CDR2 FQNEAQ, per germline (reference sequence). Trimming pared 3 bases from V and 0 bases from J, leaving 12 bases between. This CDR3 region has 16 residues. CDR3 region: CASSFEIASSGNTIYF. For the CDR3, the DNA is TGTGCCAGCAGCTTCGAAATAGCCTCCTCTGGAAACACCATATATTTT. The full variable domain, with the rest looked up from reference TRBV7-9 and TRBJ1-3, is DTGVSQNPRHKITKRGQNVTFRCDPISEHNRLYWYRQTLGQGPEFLTYFQNEAQLEKSRLLSDRFSAERPKGSFSTLEIQRTEQGDSAMYLCASSFEIASSGNTIYFGEGSWLTVV.